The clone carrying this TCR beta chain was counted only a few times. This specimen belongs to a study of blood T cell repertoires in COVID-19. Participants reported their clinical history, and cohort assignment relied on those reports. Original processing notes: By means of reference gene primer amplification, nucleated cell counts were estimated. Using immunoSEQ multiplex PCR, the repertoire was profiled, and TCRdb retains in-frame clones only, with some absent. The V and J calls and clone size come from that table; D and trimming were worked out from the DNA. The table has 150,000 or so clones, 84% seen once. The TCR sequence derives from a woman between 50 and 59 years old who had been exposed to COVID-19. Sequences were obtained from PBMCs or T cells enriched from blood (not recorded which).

CDR3 region: CASSLGAAFGVQFF. As DNA, the CDR3 is TGTGCCAGCAGCCTCGGTGCGGCGTTCGGGGTGCAGTTCTTC. V gene TRBV11-2 combines with J gene TRBJ2-1; D might be TRBD2 (5 bases). From germline, CDR1 is SGHAT and CDR2 FQNNGV. Deletions cut 5 bases from V and 12 bases from J, with 20 bases between. The CDR3 covers 14 residues.